These T cell receptor beta chains were read from a single sample in a study of shared clonotypes between healthy human individuals. Produced via immunoSEQ multiplex PCR; TCRdb's table is partial and in-frame only. The repertoire includes more than 2,000,000 clones, more than 90% of them detected once, and about 0.13% sits in the top ten. Material for sequencing was naive CD4+ T cells sorted from blood. The source is a man younger than 30 in good health. Each CDR3 is given without its conserved first and last residue.

>TRBJ2-5|TRBV5-1
ASSWGGEEETQY
>TRBJ1-5|TRBV5-8
ASSLGRGSGPQH
>TRBJ1-2|TRBV5-6
ASIMKPGQFLNGYT
>TRBJ2-1|TRBV7-6
ASSLAVGTESYNEQF
>TRBJ2-2|TRBV11-2
ASSLLRNTGELF
>TRBJ1-1|TRBV18
ASSPQPGQGNTEAF
>TRBJ2-7|TRBV2
ASTPTPSGTYEQY
>TRBJ2-7|TRBV6-5
ASREGGSYEQY
>TRBJ2-2|TRBV5-1
ASSLGLAGGPSAGELF
>TRBJ1-6|TRBV27
ASSPSRGDGNSPLH
>TRBJ1-2|TRBV6-6
ASSRNAGAWGYT
>TRBJ1-5|TRBV27
ASSMWGLDNQPQH
>TRBJ2-4|TRBV9
ASSVVQGRTNIQY
>TRBJ2-7|TRBV7-9
ASSLDRGLHEQY
>TRBJ2-7|TRBV14
ASSLGGSSPTYEQY
>TRBJ2-5|TRBV6-1
ASSEVVASGGAGETQY
>TRBJ2-3|TRBV28
ASDPAGGRTDTQY
>TRBJ2-1|TRBV6-1
ASSGYSVRSVSYNEQF
>TRBJ1-6|TRBV5-6
ASSPPHNSPLH
>TRBJ2-7|TRBV5-1
ASSLVAGVEQY
>TRBJ1-4|TRBV25-1
ASRPLGGADEKLF
>TRBJ1-4|TRBV27
ASSPYRDSREKLF
>TRBJ2-7|TRBV7-8
ASSLHSGTSYEQY
>TRBJ1-2|TRBV27
ASSLRANYGYT
>TRBJ2-1|TRBV19
ASSIGLAGGWSYNEQF
>TRBJ2-1|TRBV19
ASSISPTLAGNEQF
>TRBJ2-3|TRBV7-9
ASSLKNSDTQY
>TRBJ2-1|TRBV5-4
ASSPTADYNEQF
>TRBJ1-4|TRBV6-1
ASSEGWGPTNEKLF
>TRBJ2-5|TRBV18
ASSPQTVETQY
>TRBJ2-4|TRBV6-1
ASTAGPKNIQY
>TRBJ2-7|TRBV2
ASSDHVMGQQY
>TRBJ1-4|TRBV6-5
ASSLLRGEKLF
>TRBJ2-3|TRBV2
ASKVAGVIASDTQY
>TRBJ2-5|TRBV5-4
ASSQLSGVQETQY
>TRBJ2-3|TRBV5-1
ASSFRGGDTDTQY
>TRBJ1-4|TRBV7-2
ASRQGLGGGEKLF
>TRBJ2-6|TRBV5-6
ASSGTWGAGANVLT